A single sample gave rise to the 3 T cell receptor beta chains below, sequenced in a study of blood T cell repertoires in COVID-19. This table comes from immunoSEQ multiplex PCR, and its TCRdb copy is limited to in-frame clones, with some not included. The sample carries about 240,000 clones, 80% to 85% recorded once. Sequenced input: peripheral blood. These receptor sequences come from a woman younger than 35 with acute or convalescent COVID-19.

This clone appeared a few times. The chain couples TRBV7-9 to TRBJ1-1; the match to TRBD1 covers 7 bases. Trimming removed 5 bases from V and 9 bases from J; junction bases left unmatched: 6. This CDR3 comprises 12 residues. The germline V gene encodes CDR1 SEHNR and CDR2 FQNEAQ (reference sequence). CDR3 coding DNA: TGTGCCAGCAGCGTAGGGACAGCTCAAGCTTTCTTT. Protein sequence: CASSVGTAQAFF.

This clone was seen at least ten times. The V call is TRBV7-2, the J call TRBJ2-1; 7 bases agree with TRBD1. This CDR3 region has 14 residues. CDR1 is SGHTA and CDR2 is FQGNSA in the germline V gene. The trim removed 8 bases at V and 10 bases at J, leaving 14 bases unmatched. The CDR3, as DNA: TGTGCCAGCTTTCAGGGGACAGAGGGTGGGGAGCAGTTCTTC. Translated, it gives CASFQGTEGGEQFF.

CDR3 residues: CASSEYRFAGDDEQFF. CDR3 nucleotides: TGTGCCAGCAGTGAATATAGGTTCGCGGGAGACGATGAGCAGTTCTTC. The chain links TRBV25-1 to TRBJ2-1; 7 nucleotides line up with TRBD2. J gave up 8 bases and V 0 bases, and 10 bases lay outside the gene matches. Germline assignment: CDR1 MGHDK and CDR2 SYGVNS. CDR3 length: 16 residues.